Presented here are 23 T cell receptor beta chains from one specimen sequenced in a study of blood T cell repertoires in COVID-19. TCRdb's table, derived via immunoSEQ multiplex PCR, lists solely in-frame clones and lacks some. The data show 150,000 to 200,000 clones, approximately 88% seen once. The sequencing sample was made of PBMCs or T cells enriched from blood (not recorded which). Receptor source: a woman aged 60-70 years who had recovered from COVID-19.

CDR3 nucleotides: TGTGCCAGCAGCTTAGCTGGAGGGCCGAACCGGGAGCTGTTTTTT. Translation: CASSLAGGPNRELFF. V is TRBV7-9 and J is TRBJ2-2, with D possibly matching TRBD2 (6 bases). Germline values: CDR1 SEHNR, CDR2 FQNEAQ (reference sequence). Trimming took off 0 bases at V and 9 bases at J, with 14 bases between the two ends. This CDR3 spans 15 amino acids.

This chain joins TRBV5-1 and TRBJ2-6; D might be TRBD2 (6 bases). V lost 5 bases to trimming and J lost 1 base, with 10 bases between them. The CDR3 runs 15 residues. CDR1 SGHRS and CDR2 YFSETQ come from the germline V gene. CDR3 region: CASRIGRSGANVLTF. The CDR3 nucleotides read TGCGCCAGCAGGATAGGGAGGTCTGGGGCCAACGTCCTGACTTTC.

V gene TRBV28 combines with J gene TRBJ1-6; 7 bases match TRBD1. V trimming: 5 bases; J trimming: 16 bases; junction bases outside the gene matches: 8. The CDR3 consists of 12 residues. Germline V gene sequence: CDR1 MDHEN, CDR2 SYDVKM. CDR3 bases: TGTGCCAGCAGTCAAACAGGGGTTCCTCTCCACTTT. Protein: CASSQTGVPLHF.

V gene TRBV2 combines with J gene TRBJ1-4; D remains ambiguous. The CDR3 length is 13 residues. Trimming left V 4 bases short and J 4 bases short, with 7 bases between. Germline-derived CDR1 and CDR2 are SNHLY and FYNNEI. The CDR3 DNA sequence: TGTGCCAGCAGTGTGGACTATAATGAAAAACTGTTTTTT. Translating gives CASSVDYNEKLFF. The whole variable domain, remainder taken from reference TRBV2 and TRBJ1-4, is EPEVTQTPSHQVTQMGQEVILRCVPISNHLYFYWYRQILGQKVEFLVSFYNNEISEKSEIFDDQFSVERPDGSNFTLKIRSTKLEDSAMYFCASSVDYNEKLFFGSGTQLSVL.

The rearrangement uses TRBV19 and TRBJ2-2; possible D gene TRBD2, 5 bases. Trimming removed 5 bases at V and 6 bases at J, with 10 bases between. Germline V gene lookup returns CDR1 LNHDA and CDR2 SQIVND (reference sequence). The CDR3 is 13 amino acids. The CDR3 sequence: CASSATSPGELFF. The DNA for the CDR3 is TGTGCCAGTAGTGCAACTAGTCCCGGGGAGCTGTTTTTT.

This chain uses TRBV9 with TRBJ2-2; D remains ambiguous. CDR3 length: 17 residues. The V and J ends lost 0 bases and 0 bases respectively, with 12 bases between them. Looked up from germline, CDR1 is SGDLS and CDR2 is YYNGEE. This CDR3 reads CASSVGVSRANTGELFF. For the CDR3, the DNA is TGTGCCAGCAGCGTAGGAGTCTCCCGCGCGAACACCGGGGAGCTGTTTTTT.

This clone was seen only once. This sequence joins TRBV18 and TRBJ1-1; 7 nucleotides line up with TRBD1. Losses at the gene ends were 1 base for V and 8 bases for J; bases not matched to a gene: 10. This CDR3 is 15 amino acids long. CDR1 and CDR2 from the germline V gene are KGHSH and LQKENI. The CDR3 coding sequence is TGTGCCAGCTCACCACGGGGGACAGACTTCGGGGAAGCTTTCTTT. This gives the protein CASSPRGTDFGEAFF. Full variable domain (rest looked up from reference TRBV18 and TRBJ1-1): NAGVMQNPRHLVRRRGQEARLRCSPMKGHSHVYWYRQLPEEGLKFMVYLQKENIIDESGMPKERFSAEFPKEGPSILRIQQVVRGDSAAYFCASSPRGTDFGEAFFGQGTRLTVV.

The chain links TRBV5-1 to TRBJ1-1, with TRBD1 as a possible D gene (5 bases). Germline values: CDR1 SGHRS, CDR2 YFSETQ. CDR3 length equals 15 residues. With 0 bases removed from V and 5 bases from J, the gap between germline ends came to 14 bases. CDR3 amino acids: CASSLEGRSGTEAFF. CDR3 in DNA: TGCGCCAGCAGCTTGGAGGGGAGGAGTGGGACTGAAGCTTTCTTT.

Of note for this clone: The sample contains more than one DNA sequence encoding this CDR3. J is TRBJ2-3 and V is TRBV5-1, with 9 bases lining up with TRBD1. This CDR3 contains 14 residues. CDR1 SGHRS and CDR2 YFSETQ come from the germline V gene. V trimming: 1 base; J trimming: 4 bases; junction bases outside the gene matches: 1. The CDR3 is CASSLRQGADTQYF. Here the CDR3 DNA reads TGCGCCAGCAGCTTGAGACAGGGGGCAGATACGCAGTATTTT.

CDR3 region: CASSRMAGNTIYF. CDR3 sequence (DNA): TGCGCCAGCAGCCGTATGGCAGGAAACACCATATATTTT. This sequence joins TRBV4-1 and TRBJ1-3; D ambiguous. The CDR3 totals 13 residues. With 4 bases removed from V and 4 bases from J, the gap between germline ends came to 8 bases. The germline V gene encodes CDR1 MGHRA and CDR2 YSYEKL.

This chain uses TRBV19 with TRBJ1-6, with a possible D match to TRBD1 (6 bases). The CDR3 is made up of 13 amino acids. Trimming stripped 9 bases from V and 7 bases from J, with 13 bases between. The V gene's germline CDR1 is LNHDA and CDR2 SQIVND (reference sequence). The CDR3: CASHRDNNSPLHF. In nucleotides, the CDR3 is TGTGCCAGCCACCGGGACAACAATTCACCCCTCCACTTT.

The chain joins TRBV10-1 to TRBJ1-6, with unresolved D. From germline, CDR1 is WNHNN and CDR2 SYGVQD (reference sequence). CDR3 length equals 13 residues. Trimming took 8 bases from V and 10 from J, leaving 15 bases between them. CDR3 amino acids: CASQRTAGSPLHF. The DNA of the CDR3 is TGCGCCAGCCAGCGGACGGCGGGCTCACCCCTCCACTTT.

The rearrangement links TRBV5-1 to TRBJ2-7, with D perhaps matching TRBD2 (6 bases). V lost 3 bases and J lost 5, with 18 bases in between. Germline V CDR1 and CDR2: SGHRS, YFSETQ. This CDR3 has 15 amino acids. CDR3 bases: TGCGCCAGCAGCTCCTCCGCGGGGCGCAACCACGAGCAGTACTTC. Translated, it gives CASSSSAGRNHEQYF.

The chain has TRBV19 and TRBJ2-2; 8 nucleotides agree with TRBD1. Unmatched junction bases numbered 9, after V lost 6 bases and J lost 6 bases. CDR3 length: 15 residues. Germline lookup yields CDR1 LNHDA and CDR2 SQIVND (reference sequence). CDR3 DNA sequence: TGTGCCAGTAGGGACAGGGAAAATCCCGCCGGGGAGCTGTTTTTT. It specifies CASRDRENPAGELFF.

The rearrangement links TRBV7-2 to TRBJ2-1; 7 bases are shared with TRBD1. With 1 base clipped from V and 0 bases from J, the junction kept 0 bases outside the gene matches. Germline CDR1 reads SGHTA; CDR2 reads FQGNSA. The CDR3 covers 15 residues. Written as DNA, the CDR3 is TGTGCCAGCAGCTTAGGGACAGGCTCCTACAATGAGCAGTTCTTC. This translates into CASSLGTGSYNEQFF.

The chain is built from TRBV27 and TRBJ1-5; the D gene is possibly TRBD1 (5 bases). The germline CDR1 and CDR2 sequences are MNHEY and SMNVEV (reference sequence). The CDR3 has 13 amino acids. V lost 5 bases and J lost 5, with 10 bases in between. This CDR3 reads CASSPGVYQPQHF. In DNA, the CDR3 is TGTGCCAGCAGTCCGGGGGTATATCAGCCCCAGCATTTT.

This chain connects TRBV20-1 to TRBJ1-2; D call uncertain. The CDR3 has 10 amino acids. Trimming left V 6 bases short and J 4 bases short, with 6 bases between. The V gene's germline CDR1 is DFQATT and CDR2 SNEGSKA (reference sequence). The CDR3 is CSARPYGYTF. In nucleotides, the CDR3 is TGCAGTGCGAGGCCCTATGGCTACACCTTC.

Here the CDR3 reads CASRVQGYGYTF. CDR3 nucleotide sequence: TGTGCCAGCAGGGTCCAGGGCTATGGCTACACCTTC. The rearrangement uses TRBV2 and TRBJ1-2; D may be TRBD1 (5 bases). CDR3 length equals 12 residues. The V end was cut by 6 bases, the J end by 4 bases, with 9 bases between. Germline CDR1 is SNHLY and CDR2 is FYNNEI.

The rearrangement links TRBV5-8 to TRBJ2-1, with 7 bases identical to TRBD1. CDR1 and CDR2 from the germline V gene are SGHTS and YDEGEE. J lost 5 bases, V lost 0 bases, and 11 bases had no gene match. The CDR3 has 17 amino acids. CDR3 in DNA: TGTGCCAGCAGCTTGGTAGGGGGCACGGACTGGAACAATGAGCAGTTCTTC. Protein sequence: CASSLVGGTDWNNEQFF.

The V and J genes are TRBV4-2 and TRBJ2-7, with a tentative D call TRBD2 (5 bases). Germline CDR1 is LGHNA and CDR2 is YNFKEQ. The CDR3 sequence is 15 residues long. V lost 1 base and J 3 bases, leaving 13 bases between the germline ends. The CDR3 coding sequence is TGTGCCAGCAGCCAAGGTACAGCGGAACTCTACGAGCAGTACTTC. This encodes CASSQGTAELYEQYF.

This clone was seen a single time. The chain recombines TRBV5-4 with TRBJ2-7; possible D gene TRBD2, 6 bases. Trimming took off 3 bases at V and 3 bases at J, with 16 bases between the two ends. CDR3 length: 15 amino acids. Germline V CDR1 and CDR2: SGHNT, YYREEE (reference sequence). The CDR3 DNA is TGTGCCAGCAGCTCATCTAGCGTTCCTTTCTACGAGCAGTACTTC. As protein: CASSSSSVPFYEQYF.

The CDR3 loop is CAIRDAGLANSPLHF. As DNA, the CDR3 is TGTGCCATCAGGGACGCGGGACTCGCAAATTCACCCCTCCACTTT. The chain uses TRBV10-3 and TRBJ1-6; perhaps TRBD1 as D (5 bases). V gave up 6 bases and J gave up 7 bases, with 16 bases separating them. Germline V lookup: CDR1 ENHRY, CDR2 SYGVKD. This CDR3 contains 15 residues.

CDR3: CASRSASSYEQYF. As DNA, the CDR3 is TGTGCCAGCAGGTCAGCTAGCTCCTACGAGCAGTACTTC. The V call is TRBV6-5, the J call TRBJ2-7; D is ambiguous. The V gene's germline CDR1 is MNHEY and CDR2 SVGAGI. Deletions cut 6 bases from V and 0 bases from J, with 9 bases between. This CDR3 has 13 amino acids.